This T cell receptor (beta chain) derives from a study of blood T cells in healthy people across ages. Combining a sample-barcoded 5' primer with a J-beta primer mix, a second PCR ran for roughly 7 to 12 cycles. TCRdb re-analysed the 5' RACE reads in MiXCR, keeping a single row per CDR3 protein. Here the sample spans 750,000 to 950,000 distinct CDR3 sequences, about a quarter being singletons. The germline V gene has CDR1 SNHLY and CDR2 FYNNEI. V lost 1 base and J lost 6, with 18 bases in between. The CDR3 sequence is 16 residues long. These same records also appear under a second study, on T cells of mothers and their children.

The sequence was obtained from a boy under 18 in good health. The chain employs TRBV2 and TRBJ1-2; D gene unclear. Sequenced material: blood. DNA for the CDR3: TGTGCCAGCAGTGAAGGGGAAAGGGCCTTAATGCATGGCTACACCTTC. Encoded protein: CASSEGERALMHGYTF.